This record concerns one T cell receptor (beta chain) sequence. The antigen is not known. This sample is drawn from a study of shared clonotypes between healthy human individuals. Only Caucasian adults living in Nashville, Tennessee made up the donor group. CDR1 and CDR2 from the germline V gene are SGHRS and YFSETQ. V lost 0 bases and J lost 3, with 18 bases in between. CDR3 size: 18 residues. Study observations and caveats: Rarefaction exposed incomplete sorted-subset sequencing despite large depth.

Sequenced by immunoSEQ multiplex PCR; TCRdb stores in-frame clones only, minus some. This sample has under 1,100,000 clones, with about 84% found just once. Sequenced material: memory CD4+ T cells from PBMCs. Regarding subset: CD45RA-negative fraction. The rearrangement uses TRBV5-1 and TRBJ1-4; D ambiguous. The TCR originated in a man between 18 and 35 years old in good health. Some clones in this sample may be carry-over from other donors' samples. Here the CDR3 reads CASSLGRGSGVPNEKLFF. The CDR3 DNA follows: TGCGCCAGCAGCTTGGGGAGAGGGAGCGGGGTCCCTAATGAAAAACTGTTTTTT.